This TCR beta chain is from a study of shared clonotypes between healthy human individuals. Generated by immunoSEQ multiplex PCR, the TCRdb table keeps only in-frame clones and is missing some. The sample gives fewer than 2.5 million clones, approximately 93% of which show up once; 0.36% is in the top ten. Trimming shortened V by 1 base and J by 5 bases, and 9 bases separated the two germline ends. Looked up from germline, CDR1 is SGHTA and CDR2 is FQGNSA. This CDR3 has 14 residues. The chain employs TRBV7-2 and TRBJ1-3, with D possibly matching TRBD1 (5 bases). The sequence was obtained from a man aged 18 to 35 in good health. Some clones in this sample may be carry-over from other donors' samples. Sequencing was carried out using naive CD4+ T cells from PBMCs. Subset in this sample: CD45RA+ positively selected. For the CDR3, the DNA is TGTGCCAGCAGCTTAGGTCCGGGGCGAAACACCATATATTTT. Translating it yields CASSLGPGRNTIYF.